The rows below give T cell receptor beta chains drawn from one sample of a study of blood T cell repertoires in COVID-19. Libraries were prepared by immunoSEQ multiplex PCR; TCRdb keeps only in-frame clonotypes and omits some of them. This table has about 210,000 clones, about 81% appearing once. Sequencing was performed on peripheral blood. These receptors all stem from a woman in her sixties with COVID-19, enrolled during active disease. Each CDR3 is given without its conserved first and last residue.

j_call v_call cdr3_aa
TRBJ1-1 TRBV7-6 ASSSDGQVNTEAF
TRBJ2-1 TRBV7-3 ASSQGLAGAGEQF
TRBJ1-2 TRBV28 ASSLSRGGGYT
TRBJ2-3 TRBV19 ASSMGAGEADTQY
TRBJ2-5 TRBV6-2/TRBV6-3 ASSDLRTGGETQY
TRBJ2-2 TRBV6-5 ASSQGLYTGELF
TRBJ2-3 TRBV5-1 ASSLAGDRGTDTQY
TRBJ1-5 TRBV28 ASSLPGQRGQPQH
TRBJ1-2 TRBV7-8 ASSLVDSNYGYT
TRBJ2-2 TRBV4-1 ASSQDGTGGSTGELF
TRBJ2-5 TRBV7-3 ASSIVHEQQETQY
TRBJ1-3 TRBV27 ASSLFGPGNTIY
TRBJ1-6 TRBV6-5 ASSQDRGVSPLH
TRBJ1-1 TRBV28 ATFLGTGCGNTEAF
TRBJ1-6 TRBV5-1 ASADRGSGSYNSPLH
TRBJ2-7 TRBV9 ASSVGGGTYEQY
TRBJ2-1 TRBV9 ASSGILATSSYNEQF
TRBJ1-1 TRBV24-1 ATSDPYGQEAF
TRBJ2-1 TRBV3-1/TRBV3-2 ASSRRGGLEQF
TRBJ2-2 TRBV3-1/TRBV3-2 ASRGLAGGPFRELF
TRBJ2-1 TRBV4-1 ASSQEETSRNEQF
TRBJ2-2 TRBV7-7 ASSNRQGAGTGELF